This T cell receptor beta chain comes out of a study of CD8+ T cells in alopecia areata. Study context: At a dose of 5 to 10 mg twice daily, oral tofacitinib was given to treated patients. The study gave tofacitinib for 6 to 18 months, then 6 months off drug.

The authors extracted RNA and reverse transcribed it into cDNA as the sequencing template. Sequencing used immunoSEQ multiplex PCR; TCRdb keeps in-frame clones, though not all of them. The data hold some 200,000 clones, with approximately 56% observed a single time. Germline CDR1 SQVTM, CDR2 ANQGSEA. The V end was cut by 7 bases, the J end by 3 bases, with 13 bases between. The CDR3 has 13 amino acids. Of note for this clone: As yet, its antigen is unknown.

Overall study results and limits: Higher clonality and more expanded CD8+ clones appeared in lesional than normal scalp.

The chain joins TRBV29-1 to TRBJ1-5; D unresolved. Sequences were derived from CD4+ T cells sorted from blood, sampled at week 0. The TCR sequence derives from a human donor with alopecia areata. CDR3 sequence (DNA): TGCAGCGCCTCGTCGGCTGCCAATCAGCCCCAGCATTTT. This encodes CSASSAANQPQHF.